The 20 T cell receptor beta chains below come from one sample, sequenced in a study of control samples from healthy donors and cancer patients. The protocol was immunoSEQ multiplex PCR, while the TCRdb copy is restricted to in-frame clones and leaves out a portion. This sample has around 130,000 clones, with more than 85% found just once. The specimen was PBMCs. These receptors came from a man aged 45-65 years with head and neck cancer.

V is TRBV24-1 and J is TRBJ1-3; TRBD1 matches at 9 bases. The CDR3 runs 19 residues. The V and J ends lost 2 bases and 2 bases, in that order; junction bases with no gene match: 12. The germline gives CDR1 KGHDR, CDR2 SFDVKD. The DNA for the CDR3 is TGTGCCACCAGTGATTCGGGACAGGGAAGTTGGGCGGCTGGAAACACCATATATTTT. Translated: CATSDSGQGSWAAGNTIYF.

The rearrangement uses TRBV27 and TRBJ1-2; D not certain. CDR1 MNHEY and CDR2 SMNVEV come from the germline V gene (reference sequence). V lost 0 bases, J lost 3 bases, and 8 bases lay in between. The CDR3 is 14 residues long. The CDR3 region has the DNA TGTGCCAGCAGTTTATCGGGGAGGTACTATGGCTACACCTTC. Translated, it gives CASSLSGRYYGYTF.

This clone was recorded once. The chain has TRBV12-3 or TRBV12-4 and TRBJ1-1, with 7 bases fitting TRBD1. There are 12 residues in the CDR3. V trimming: 6 bases; J trimming: 9 bases; junction bases outside the gene matches: 7. The CDR3 loop reads CASRAGRGKAFF. Written as DNA, the CDR3 is TGTGCCAGCAGGGCTGGCAGGGGGAAAGCTTTCTTT.

This clone was seen once. The V and J genes are TRBV9 and TRBJ1-1; TRBD1 is a possible D gene (5 bases). Trimming pared 6 bases from V and 3 bases from J, leaving 12 bases between. The CDR3 runs to 13 residues. Germline V gives CDR1 SGDLS, CDR2 YYNGEE. The CDR3 nucleotides are TGTGCCAGCACTCGGGGGGAGGACACTGAAGCTTTCTTT. It encodes CASTRGEDTEAFF.

The chain carries TRBV9 and TRBJ1-4; D not resolved. This CDR3 has 16 residues. V lost 1 base and J 6 bases, leaving 16 bases between the germline ends. Looked up from germline, CDR1 is SGDLS and CDR2 is YYNGEE. CDR3 residues: CASSVKGAGIDEKLFF. The CDR3, as DNA: TGTGCCAGCAGCGTAAAAGGTGCGGGGATTGATGAAAAACTGTTTTTT.

V is TRBV10-1 and J is TRBJ1-3; D is ambiguous. The CDR3 consists of 15 residues. The V gene lost 5 bases and the J gene lost 4 bases, with 15 bases spanning the gap. CDR1 and CDR2 from the germline V gene are WNHNN and SYGVQD (reference sequence). CDR3 sequence: CASSTLRRHGNTIYF. The CDR3, as DNA: TGCGCCAGCAGTACCCTTAGAAGACACGGAAACACCATATATTTT.

V usage is TRBV28 and J usage is TRBJ1-4, with no clear D. The CDR3 is 14 amino acids. Between the trimmed V and J ends, which lost 3 bases and 5 bases, there was a span of 10 bases. The germline V gene encodes CDR1 MDHEN and CDR2 SYDVKM. The CDR3 DNA sequence: TGTGCCAGCAGTTTGTGGGGTCCCAATGAAAAACTGTTTTTT. Translation: CASSLWGPNEKLFF.

The rearrangement joins TRBV9 to TRBJ1-3; D is unresolved. This CDR3 is built from 13 residues. Germline assignment: CDR1 SGDLS and CDR2 YYNGEE. The V end was cut by 5 bases, the J end by 1 base, with 7 bases between. The CDR3 here is CASRPPSGNTIYF. In DNA, the CDR3 is TGTGCCAGCAGACCCCCTTCTGGAAACACCATATATTTT.

The chain carries TRBV7-9 and TRBJ1-2; the match to TRBD1 covers 11 bases. Germline assignment: CDR1 SEHNR and CDR2 FQNEAQ (reference sequence). The ends lost 4 bases at V and 8 bases at J; junction bases unmatched: 3. CDR3 length equals 13 residues. The CDR3 DNA reads as TGTGCCAGCAGCTCAGGACAGGGGGCGGGCTACACCTTC. This gives the protein CASSSGQGAGYTF.

This chain links TRBV7-2 with TRBJ2-3; 7 positions agree with TRBD2. The length of the CDR3 is 14 residues. V gave up 4 bases and J gave up 0 bases; unmatched junction bases: 1. Germline V gene data show CDR1 as SGHTA and CDR2 as FQGNSA. CDR3 residues: CASSSGLSTDTQYF. The CDR3 DNA follows: TGTGCCAGCAGCTCGGGACTAAGCACAGATACGCAGTATTTT.

This clone came up once. The genes are TRBV6-5 and TRBJ1-1; D might be TRBD1 (6 bases). The CDR3 consists of 11 residues. CDR1 and CDR2 from the germline V gene are MNHEY and SVGAGI. V lost 7 bases to trimming and J lost 10 bases, with 13 bases between them. CDR3 in amino acids: CASTLGTPAFF. The CDR3, as DNA: TGTGCCAGCACCCTAGGGACACCAGCTTTCTTT.

This chain links TRBV9 with TRBJ2-7, with 11 bases that match TRBD1. This CDR3 is 15 amino acids long. V lost 4 bases to trimming and J lost 9 bases; unmatched junction nucleotides: 12. CDR1 and CDR2 from the germline V gene are SGDLS and YYNGEE. The CDR3 reads CASSRAGTGGTGQYF. CDR3 in DNA: TGTGCCAGCAGCCGCGCGGGGACAGGGGGTACCGGGCAGTACTTC.

The genes are TRBV5-5 and TRBJ1-5; D gene ambiguous. Germline CDR1 reads SGHKS; CDR2 reads YYEKEE (reference sequence). The CDR3 sequence is 14 residues long. The germline V and J ends were trimmed by 1 base and 4 bases, with 9 bases remaining between them. The CDR3 bases are TGTGCCAGCAGCTTGTCAACAAGTAATCAGCCCCAGCATTTT. Amino acid sequence: CASSLSTSNQPQHF.

In this sample, this clone turned up once. This rearrangement joins TRBV6-6 to TRBJ2-7; 10 bases agree with TRBD1. From germline, CDR1 is MNHNY and CDR2 SVGAGI (reference sequence). J lost 6 bases, V lost 6 bases, and 5 bases had no gene match. This CDR3 is built from 13 residues. The CDR3 sequence: CASRTGGLSEQYF. Here the CDR3 DNA reads TGTGCCAGCAGGACAGGGGGCTTGAGCGAGCAGTACTTC.

This clone was seen only once. The rearrangement joins TRBV6-2 or TRBV6-3 to TRBJ2-3, with unresolved D. The V gene's germline CDR1 is MNHEY and CDR2 SVGEGT. The CDR3 has 13 amino acids. Trimming stripped 5 bases from V and 4 bases from J, with 10 bases between. CDR3 protein: CASSIEVADTQYF. CDR3 DNA: TGTGCCAGCAGTATAGAGGTAGCAGATACGCAGTATTTT.

The gene calls are TRBV6-5 and TRBJ2-7; tentatively, D is TRBD2 (7 bases). The CDR3 is 13 amino acids. V lost 9 bases and J 0 bases, leaving 12 bases between the germline ends. Germline loops: CDR1 MNHEY, CDR2 SVGAGI. The DNA for the CDR3 is TGTGCCAGTGGGGGGGCGAGCTCCTACGAGCAGTACTTC. The encoded protein is CASGGASSYEQYF.

The chain carries TRBV9 and TRBJ1-2; a possible D gene is TRBD1 (6 bases). The CDR3 is made up of 16 amino acids. The V gene lost 3 bases and the J gene lost 10 bases, with 25 bases spanning the gap. Germline CDR1 and CDR2: SGDLS and YYNGEE. The CDR3 DNA sequence: TGTGCCAGCAGCGCCGGAGGAAACGTAAGAGGGGGGACCTACACCTTC. It yields the protein CASSAGGNVRGGTYTF.

The V gene is TRBV18, the J gene TRBJ1-2; D is unresolved. Between the trimmed V and J ends, which lost 4 bases and 6 bases, there was a span of 12 bases. Germline CDR1 KGHSH, CDR2 LQKENI. The CDR3 totals 13 residues. In DNA form, the CDR3 reads TGTGCCAGCTCACGCAGCGGCTCTGATGGCTACACCTTC. Its protein product is CASSRSGSDGYTF.

The chain joins TRBV3-1 (or the pseudogene TRBV3-2) to TRBJ1-1; tentatively, D is TRBD1 (6 bases). The CDR3 runs to 13 residues. V dropped 4 bases and J dropped 6 bases, with 12 bases sitting between them. Germline V gene sequence: CDR1 LGHDT, CDR2 YNNKEL (reference sequence). This CDR3 reads CASSLGGWSEAFF. DNA for the CDR3: TGTGCCAGCAGCCTAGGGGGGTGGTCTGAAGCTTTCTTT.

This clone showed up just a few times. The genes are TRBV19 and TRBJ1-5; D not resolved. Germline-derived CDR1 and CDR2 are LNHDA and SQIVND (reference sequence). The CDR3 has 14 amino acids. With 4 bases removed from V and 3 bases from J, the gap between germline ends came to 10 bases. The DNA of the CDR3 is TGTGCCAGTAGTAATGGACGGCTCAATCAGCCCCAGCATTTT. The encoded protein is CASSNGRLNQPQHF.